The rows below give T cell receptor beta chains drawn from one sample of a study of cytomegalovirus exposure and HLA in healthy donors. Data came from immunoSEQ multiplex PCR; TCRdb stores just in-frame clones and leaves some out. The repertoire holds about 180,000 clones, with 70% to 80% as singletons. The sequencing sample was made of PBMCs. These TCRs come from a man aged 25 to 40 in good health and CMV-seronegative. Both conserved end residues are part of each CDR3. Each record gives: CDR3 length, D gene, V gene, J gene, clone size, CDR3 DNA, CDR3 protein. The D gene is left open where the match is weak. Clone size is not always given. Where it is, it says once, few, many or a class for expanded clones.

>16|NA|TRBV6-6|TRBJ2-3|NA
TGTGCCAGCAGTTCCTTGGGCGGGGCAAGCACAGATACGCAGTATTTT
CASSSLGGASTDTQYF
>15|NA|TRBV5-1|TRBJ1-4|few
TGCGCCAGCAGCCCGATGCCACAGGACGAGGAAAAACTGTTTTTT
CASSPMPQDEEKLFF
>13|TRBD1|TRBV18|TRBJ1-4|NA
TGTGCCAGCTCACCCGGACAGGGGTACGGACTGTTTTTT
CASSPGQGYGLFF
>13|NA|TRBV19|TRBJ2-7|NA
TGTGCCAGTAGTATCTCAGATTCCTACGAGCAGTACTTC
CASSISDSYEQYF
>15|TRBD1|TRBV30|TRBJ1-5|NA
TGTGCCTGGAGTGTAGTTGGGACAGGCAATCAGCCCCAGCATTTT
CAWSVVGTGNQPQHF
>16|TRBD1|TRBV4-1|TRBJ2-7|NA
TGCGCCAGCAGCACATCGCCGTGGACAGGGGCCGGCGAGCAGTACTTC
CASSTSPWTGAGEQYF
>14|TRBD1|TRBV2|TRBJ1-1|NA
TGTGCCAGCAGAGGACAGGGGGGGTACACTGAAGCTTTCTTT
CASRGQGGYTEAFF
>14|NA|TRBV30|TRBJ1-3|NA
TGTGCCTGGAGTGACACTAGCTCTGGAAACACCATATATTTT
CAWSDTSSGNTIYF
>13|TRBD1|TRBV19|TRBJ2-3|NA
TGTGCCAGTAGCCCGACAGGGTCAGATACGCAGTATTTT
CASSPTGSDTQYF
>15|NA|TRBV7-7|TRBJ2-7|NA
TGTGCTAGCAGCCAAGGGGGGGCTGGAGCTGGAGAGCAGTACTTC
CASSQGGAGAGEQYF
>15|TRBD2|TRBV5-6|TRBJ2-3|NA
TGTGCCAGCACCCCAGCGGGAGGGCCGATTTGGAACCAGTATTTT
CASTPAGGPIWNQYF
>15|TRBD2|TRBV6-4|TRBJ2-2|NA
TGTGCCAGCAGTGTAAGCGGGGTAGACACCGGGGAGCTGTTTTTT
CASSVSGVDTGELFF
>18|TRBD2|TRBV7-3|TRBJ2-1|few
TGTGCCAGCAGCCGGGCGGGGTTGGGGACTAGTCGATACAATGAGCAGTTCTTC
CASSRAGLGTSRYNEQFF
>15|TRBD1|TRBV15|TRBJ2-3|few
TGTGCCACGCAACCAGGGGGCGCTGGCACAGATACGCAGTATTTT
CATQPGGAGTDTQYF
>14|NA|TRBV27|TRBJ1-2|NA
TGTGCCAGCAGTCGAACCCCAGGGATCAATGGCTACACCTTC
CASSRTPGINGYTF
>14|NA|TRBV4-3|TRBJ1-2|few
TGCGCCAGCAGCCAACCAGGGGATAACTATGGCTACACCTTC
CASSQPGDNYGYTF
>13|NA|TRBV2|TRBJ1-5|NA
TGTGCCAGCGGCAGGGATAGCAATCAGCCCCAGCATTTT
CASGRDSNQPQHF
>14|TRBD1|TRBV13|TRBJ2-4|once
TGTGCCACCGAGAAAACAGGGGGCTCGGACATTCAGTACTTC
CATEKTGGSDIQYF
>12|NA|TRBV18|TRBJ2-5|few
TGTGCCGGTGGACTATCTCAAGAGACCCAGTACTTC
CAGGLSQETQYF
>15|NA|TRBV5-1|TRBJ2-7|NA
TGCGCCAGCAGCTTAGGGGGAGGGTCGTCCTACGAGCAGTACTTC
CASSLGGGSSYEQYF
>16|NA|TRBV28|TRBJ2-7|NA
TGTGCCAGCAGTTTAGCCCAGAACAGTGCTCCCTACGAGCAGTACTTC
CASSLAQNSAPYEQYF
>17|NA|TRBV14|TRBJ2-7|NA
TGTGCCAGCAGCCAAGTTAAGGCGGAGTACCCCTCCTACGAGCAGTACTTC
CASSQVKAEYPSYEQYF
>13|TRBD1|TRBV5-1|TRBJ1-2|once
TGCGCCAGCAGCTTGGTCACGGGACAGCCGTACACCTTC
CASSLVTGQPYTF
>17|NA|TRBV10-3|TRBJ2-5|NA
TGTGCCATCAGTGACGGGGGCGGGCAGGGGGAACAAGAGACCCAGTACTTC
CAISDGGGQGEQETQYF
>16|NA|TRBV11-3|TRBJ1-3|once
TGTGCCAGCAGCTTACCGGGAGTGGGCGGTGGAAACACCATATATTTT
CASSLPGVGGGNTIYF
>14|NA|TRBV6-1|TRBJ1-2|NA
TGTGCCAGCAGCAGAGGGGGTTCTAACTATGGCTACACCTTC
CASSRGGSNYGYTF
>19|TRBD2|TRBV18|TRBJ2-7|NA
TGTGCCAGCTCACCACTCGATCCGGGACTAGCGGGAGTAGGCTACGAGCAGTACTTC
CASSPLDPGLAGVGYEQYF
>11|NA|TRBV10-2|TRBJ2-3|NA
TGCGCCAGCAGACTGACAGATACGCAGTATTTT
CASRLTDTQYF
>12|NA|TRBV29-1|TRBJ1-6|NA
TGCGGCGTGGCGGGCCTATATTCCCCCCTCCACTTT
CGVAGLYSPLHF
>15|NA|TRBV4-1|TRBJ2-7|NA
TGCGCCAGCAGCCGGGGGGAGGGGGGTACCTACGAGCAGTACTTC
CASSRGEGGTYEQYF
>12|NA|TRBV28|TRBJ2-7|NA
TGTGCCAGCAGTACCTACGGCTACGAGCAGTACTTC
CASSTYGYEQYF
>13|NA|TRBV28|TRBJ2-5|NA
TGTGCCAGCAGGTCCGGGGTCCAAGAGACCCAGTACTTC
CASRSGVQETQYF
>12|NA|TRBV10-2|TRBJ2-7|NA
TGCGCCAGCATGGAGCCTAGCTCCGAGCAGTACTTC
CASMEPSSEQYF
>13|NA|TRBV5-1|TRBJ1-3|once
TGCGCCAGCAGCTTCGGGACAGGAAACACCATATATTTT
CASSFGTGNTIYF
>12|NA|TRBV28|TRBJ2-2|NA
TGTGCCAGCAGTATACAGACCGGGGAGCTGTTTTTT
CASSIQTGELFF
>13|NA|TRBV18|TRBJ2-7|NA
TGTGCCAGCTCACCAAGCCGAGGGGGCGAGCAGTACTTC
CASSPSRGGEQYF
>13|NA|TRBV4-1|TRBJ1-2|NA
TGCGCCAGCAGCCAAGGCCAGGTCTATGGCTACACCTTC
CASSQGQVYGYTF
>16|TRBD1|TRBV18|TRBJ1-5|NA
TGTGCCAGCTCACCGTCTACGACAGGGAGCAATCAGCCCCAGCATTTT
CASSPSTTGSNQPQHF
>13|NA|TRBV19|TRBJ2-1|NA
TGTGCCAGTAGTAACGGCAGGTACAATGAGCAGTTCTTC
CASSNGRYNEQFF
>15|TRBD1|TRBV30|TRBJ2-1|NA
TGTGCCTGGAGTATCCGGGACAGGGCCTACAATGAGCAGTTCTTC
CAWSIRDRAYNEQFF
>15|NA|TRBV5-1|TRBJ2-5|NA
TGCGCCAGCAGCTCCAGCCGGACAGAAGAAGAGACCCAGTACTTC
CASSSSRTEEETQYF
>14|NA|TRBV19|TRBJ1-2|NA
TGTGCCAGTAGTATAGAGAACAGAAACTATGGCTACACCTTC
CASSIENRNYGYTF
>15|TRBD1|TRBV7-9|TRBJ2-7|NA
TGTGCCAGCAGCTTGGGCGACAGGGCAGCCTACGAGCAGTACTTC
CASSLGDRAAYEQYF
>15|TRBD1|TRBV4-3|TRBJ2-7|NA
TGCGCCAGCAGCCAACAGGACAGGGGGCCGTACGAGCAGTACTTC
CASSQQDRGPYEQYF
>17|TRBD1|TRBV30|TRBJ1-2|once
TGTGCCTGGAGTGTACATCTCCGGACAGGGGTTAACTATGGCTACACCTTC
CAWSVHLRTGVNYGYTF
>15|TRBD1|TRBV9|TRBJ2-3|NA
TGTGCCAGCAGCGTGGGGGACAGGGAACTAGATACGCAGTATTTT
CASSVGDRELDTQYF
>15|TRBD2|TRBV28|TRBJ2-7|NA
TGTGCCAGCAGCCTATGGACTAGCGGCTCCTACGAGCAGTACTTC
CASSLWTSGSYEQYF
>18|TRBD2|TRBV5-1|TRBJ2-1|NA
TGCGCCAGCAGCTTTGAGGGCGGGGGGAGGAGCTCCTACAATGAGCAGTTCTTC
CASSFEGGGRSSYNEQFF
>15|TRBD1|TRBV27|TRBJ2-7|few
TGTGCCAGCAGTTTAGGAAGGACAGGTTCCGTCGAGCAGTACTTC
CASSLGRTGSVEQYF
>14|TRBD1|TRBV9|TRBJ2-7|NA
TGTGCCAGCAGCCCAGGACAGGGGGCCTACGAGCAGTACTTC
CASSPGQGAYEQYF